This entry describes one TCR beta chain. Study processing details: Amplification from reference gene primers served as the basis for estimated nucleated cell counts. Sequenced by immunoSEQ multiplex PCR; TCRdb stores in-frame clones only, minus some. V, J and clone size reflect that table, while D and trimming were determined from the DNA. The sample lists some 120,000 clones, roughly nine tenths occurring once. V shed 1 base and J 7 bases; nucleotides not matched to a gene: 9. CDR3 size: 16 residues. CDR1 SGHDN and CDR2 FVKESK come from the germline V gene. This entry comes from a study of blood T cell repertoires in COVID-19.

The rearrangement uses TRBV14 and TRBJ2-7; 11 bases line up with TRBD1. The source material was peripheral blood. This receptor was taken from a man aged 50 to 59 with active COVID-19. In nucleotides, the CDR3 is TGTGCCAGCAGCCAAGGCGTCGGACAGGGGGCCAGGGAGCAGTACGTC. This gives the protein CASSQGVGQGAREQYV.